A single sample is the source of the 23 T cell receptor beta chains below, sequenced in a study of OX40 agonist ivuxolimab in advanced cancers. Method: immunoSEQ multiplex PCR; TCRdb's copy keeps in-frame clones and lacks some. The sample contains approximately 82,000 clones, over 75% of which appear only once. The material was CD4+ or CD8+ T cells sorted from blood, obtained in a trial of the OX40 agonist ivuxolimab. The receptors were gathered from an adult with an advanced solid tumor such as melanoma, head and neck, liver or kidney cancer.

CDR3 nucleotide sequence: TGTGCCAGCAGGGCAGGGGGTAACACCGGGGAGCTGTTTTTT. It specifies CASRAGGNTGELFF. The chain carries TRBV25-1 and TRBJ2-2; TRBD1 aligns across 7 bases. The length of the CDR3 is 14 residues. Losses at the gene ends were 6 bases for V and 2 bases for J; bases not matched to a gene: 3. In germline, CDR1 is MGHDK, CDR2 SYGVNS.

The sample holds a few counts of this clone. The J gene is TRBJ2-7, the V gene TRBV10-3; no firm D call. The CDR3 extends over 11 amino acids. Germline V gene lookup returns CDR1 ENHRY and CDR2 SYGVKD. V lost 6 bases to trimming and J lost 6 bases, with 9 bases between them. The CDR3 DNA follows: TGTGCCATCAGCGAACTGGGCGAGCAGTACTTC. This encodes CAISELGEQYF.

The chain uses TRBV6-1 and TRBJ1-5; TRBD1 aligns across 7 bases. The V segment lost 0 bases and the J segment 5 bases; nucleotides outside the gene matches: 7. Germline V gene lookup returns CDR1 MNHNS and CDR2 SASEGT. The CDR3 contains 16 residues. The CDR3 region is CASSEARRDSHQPQHF. The CDR3 DNA sequence: TGTGCCAGCAGTGAAGCCCGACGGGACAGCCATCAGCCCCAGCATTTT.

This chain joins TRBV19 and TRBJ1-1; 7 nucleotides agree with TRBD1. After removal of 1 base from V and 0 bases from J, the junction contained 2 bases not matched to a gene. This CDR3 is built from 15 residues. CDR1 and CDR2 (germline): LNHDA, SQIVND (reference sequence). CDR3 residues: CASSIVGQLNTEAFF. The DNA of the CDR3 is TGTGCCAGTAGTATAGTGGGACAGCTGAACACTGAAGCTTTCTTT.

This chain connects TRBV6-1 to TRBJ1-3; D is ambiguous. The germline CDR1 and CDR2 sequences are MNHNS and SASEGT. V shed 6 bases and J shed 4 bases, with 7 bases lying between them. The CDR3 totals 12 residues. The CDR3 loop reads CASRIEGNTIYF. CDR3 in DNA: TGTGCCAGCAGGATCGAAGGAAACACCATATATTTT.

The V call is TRBV7-6, the J call TRBJ2-7, with D possibly matching TRBD1 (6 bases). The CDR3 totals 14 residues. Trimming stripped 6 bases from V and 1 base from J, with 13 bases between. CDR1 is SGHVS, CDR2 FNYEAQ, per germline. The CDR3 DNA sequence: TGTGCCAGCAGTCCAAACACAGGGTCCTACGAGCAGTACTTC. This translates into CASSPNTGSYEQYF.

The chain combines TRBV6-1 with TRBJ1-2; D call uncertain. This CDR3 has 15 residues. Trimming stripped 4 bases from V and 4 bases from J, with 16 bases between. Germline assignment: CDR1 MNHNS and CDR2 SASEGT. DNA for the CDR3: TGTGCCAGCAGTGGAGGGCCACTGGGAGGCTATGGCTACACCTTC. Encoded protein: CASSGGPLGGYGYTF.

The gene calls are TRBV10-3 and TRBJ2-5, with 9 bases lining up with TRBD1. Germline CDR1 is ENHRY and CDR2 is SYGVKD. The V and J ends lost 10 bases and 3 bases, in that order; junction bases with no gene match: 3. CDR3 size: 12 residues. CDR3 sequence reads: CATWTGEETQYF. The CDR3 coding sequence is TGTGCCACCTGGACAGGGGAAGAGACCCAGTACTTC.

The gene calls are TRBV5-4 and TRBJ2-5, with D unresolved. The CDR3 has 14 residues. Per germline, CDR1 SGHNT and CDR2 YYREEE (reference sequence). The V and J ends lost 4 bases and 5 bases respectively, with 15 bases between them. The CDR3: CASSVDERVETQYF. DNA for the CDR3: TGTGCCAGCAGCGTGGACGAGCGTGTGGAGACCCAGTACTTC.

V usage is TRBV29-1 and J usage is TRBJ1-2, with D perhaps matching TRBD1 (6 bases). V was shortened by 4 bases and J by 4 bases, with 10 bases between the two germline ends. This CDR3 is built from 12 residues. The germline gives CDR1 SQVTM, CDR2 ANQGSEA. The CDR3 region is CSVGQALYGYTF. The CDR3 region has the DNA TGCAGCGTTGGACAGGCTCTCTATGGCTACACCTTC.

The chain carries TRBV4-1 and TRBJ2-3, with D unclear. CDR3 length: 16 amino acids. CDR1 is MGHRA and CDR2 is YSYEKL in the germline V gene. Trimming removed 0 bases at V and 0 bases at J, with 10 bases between. CDR3 sequence (DNA): TGCGCCAGCAGCCAAGATGAGTCTGCTAGCACAGATACGCAGTATTTT. It specifies CASSQDESASTDTQYF.

The chain is built from TRBV5-1 and TRBJ2-5; perhaps TRBD1 as D (6 bases). Per germline, CDR1 SGHRS and CDR2 YFSETQ. Trimming left V 3 bases short and J 5 bases short, with 11 bases between. The CDR3 is 13 amino acids. The DNA of the CDR3 is TGCGCCAGCAGCTACAGGGACGAGGAGACCCAGTACTTC. This codes for CASSYRDEETQYF.

The V call is TRBV14, the J call TRBJ2-7; 8 nucleotides align to TRBD1. J was trimmed by 1 base and V by 3 bases; bases with no gene match: 2. Germline V lookup: CDR1 SGHDN, CDR2 FVKESK. CDR3 length: 14 residues. In DNA, the CDR3 is TGTGCCAGCAGCCAGACAGGGGAGTCCTACGAGCAGTACTTC. It specifies CASSQTGESYEQYF.

The sample holds one count of this clone. The chain employs TRBV6-5 and TRBJ2-5; D is possibly TRBD1 or TRBD2 (5 bases each). The V end was cut by 8 bases, the J end by 2 bases, with 9 bases between. CDR3 length equals 12 residues. Germline assignment: CDR1 MNHEY and CDR2 SVGAGI. CDR3 residues: CASGGGQETQYF. CDR3 bases: TGTGCCAGCGGGGGTGGGCAAGAGACCCAGTACTTC.

This clone was picked up a small number of times. This sequence joins TRBV9 and TRBJ2-1; no firm D call. V lost 0 bases and J 6 bases, leaving 10 bases between the germline ends. Germline CDR1 is SGDLS and CDR2 is YYNGEE. This CDR3 has 14 residues. CDR3 residues: CASSVATVVNEQFF. CDR3 DNA: TGTGCCAGCAGCGTAGCTACGGTGGTCAATGAGCAGTTCTTC. Together with reference TRBV9 and TRBJ2-1, the CDR3 gives the full variable domain: DSGVTQTPKHLITATGQRVTLRCSPRSGDLSVYWYQQSLDQGLQFLIQYYNGEERAKGNILERFSAQQFPDLHSELNLSSLELGDSALYFCASSVATVVNEQFFGPGTRLTVL.

J is TRBJ2-7 and V is TRBV6-1; weak D call: TRBD2 (7 bases). The germline V gene encodes CDR1 MNHNS and CDR2 SASEGT. This CDR3 contains 14 residues. Trimming stripped 7 bases from V and 4 bases from J, with 17 bases between. The CDR3 DNA reads TGTGCCAGCATGCGGGAGCAGGGGACGTACGAGCAGTACTTC. This encodes CASMREQGTYEQYF.

The CDR3 region is CAWSTGFSTDTQYF. For the CDR3, the DNA is TGTGCCTGGAGCACCGGATTCAGCACAGATACGCAGTATTTT. The chain joins TRBV30 to TRBJ2-3; D unresolved. V was shortened by 3 bases and J by 0 bases, with 10 bases between the two germline ends. Germline V gives CDR1 GTSNPN, CDR2 SVGIG (reference sequence). The CDR3 consists of 14 residues.

The chain joins TRBV20-1 to TRBJ2-5, with D hard to call. Trimming removed 6 bases from V and 1 base from J, with 6 bases in between. Germline V gene data show CDR1 as DFQATT and CDR2 as SNEGSKA (reference sequence). The CDR3 spans 11 residues. CDR3: CSADPQETQYF. The CDR3 nucleotides read TGCAGTGCCGACCCCCAAGAGACCCAGTACTTC.

The chain carries TRBV7-3 and TRBJ2-3, with unresolved D. From germline, CDR1 is SGHTA and CDR2 FQGTGA. V dropped 1 base and J dropped 5 bases, with 7 bases sitting between them. The CDR3 runs to 13 residues. As DNA, the CDR3 is TGTGCCAGCAGCTTAAGTCTACAAGATACGCAGTATTTT. It encodes CASSLSLQDTQYF.

The rearrangement links TRBV28 to TRBJ1-5; no clear D gene. The CDR3 has 14 amino acids. Trimming removed 3 bases at V and 3 bases at J, with 9 bases between. The germline gives CDR1 MDHEN, CDR2 SYDVKM. The CDR3 DNA is TGTGCCAGCAGTTTTTTAGGTTTCAATCAGCCCCAGCATTTT. This codes for CASSFLGFNQPQHF.

The chain links TRBV14 to TRBJ2-5; D is possibly TRBD1 (6 bases). The CDR3 loop spans 15 amino acids. Germline V lookup: CDR1 SGHDN, CDR2 FVKESK. The V and J ends lost 4 bases and 7 bases respectively, with 19 bases between them. CDR3 DNA sequence: TGTGCCAGCAGCCGTACCCAGGGGCCCACAGCGACCCAGTACTTC. It translates to CASSRTQGPTATQYF.

The gene calls are TRBV6-6 and TRBJ2-7, with TRBD1 matching over 7 bases. The V gene's germline CDR1 is MNHNY and CDR2 SVGAGI (reference sequence). The CDR3 is 12 amino acids. The junction had 6 bases not matched to a gene; V was cut back by 6 bases and J by 7 bases. DNA of the CDR3: TGTGCCAGCAGCTCCCAACAGGGGGAGCAGTACTTC. It yields the protein CASSSQQGEQYF.

The V call is TRBV30, the J call TRBJ1-1; 9 bases fit TRBD1. V shed 3 bases, J shed 6 bases, and the junction held 2 bases outside the gene matches. Germline assignment: CDR1 GTSNPN and CDR2 SVGIG (reference sequence). The CDR3 contains 12 residues. DNA for the CDR3: TGTGCCTGGAGACAGGGGGCTGCTGAAGCTTTCTTT. Its protein is CAWRQGAAEAFF.